Below, 30 T cell receptor beta chains from the same sample are listed, as sequenced in a study of blood T cell repertoires in COVID-19. Here immunoSEQ multiplex PCR was the method, and the copy in TCRdb shows in-frame clones only, minus some. The sample consists of about 90,000 clones, over 75% of them appearing once. The sequencing input was peripheral blood. These receptors were taken from a human donor in a cohort sampled during active COVID-19.

In DNA form, the CDR3 reads TGTGCCAGCAGCTTTAGGATGCAGGGGCGCGGTAGCACTGAAGCTTTCTTT. It translates to CASSFRMQGRGSTEAFF. The chain employs TRBV11-2 and TRBJ1-1; perhaps TRBD1 as D (6 bases). Between the trimmed V and J ends, which lost 3 bases and 4 bases, there was a span of 21 bases. The CDR3 extends over 17 amino acids. Per the germline V gene, CDR1 is SGHAT and CDR2 is FQNNGV.

This chain uses TRBV6-2 or TRBV6-3 with TRBJ1-5, with TRBD1 matching over 7 bases. In germline, CDR1 is MNHEY, CDR2 SVGEGT. The CDR3 is 18 residues long. With V trimmed by 4 bases and J by 4 bases, 16 bases remained unmatched. The CDR3 sequence: CASSSISRQGGPNQPQHF. The CDR3 nucleotides are TGTGCCAGCAGTTCCATATCCCGACAGGGAGGACCTAATCAGCCCCAGCATTTT.

The V gene is TRBV27, the J gene TRBJ1-3; D is ambiguous. Per germline, CDR1 MNHEY and CDR2 SMNVEV (reference sequence). The CDR3 contains 16 residues. Trimming took 3 bases from V and 2 from J, leaving 14 bases between them. CDR3 residues: CASSFQSPPAGNTIYF. Here the CDR3 DNA reads TGTGCCAGCAGTTTCCAGTCTCCTCCAGCTGGAAACACCATATATTTT.

The chain recombines TRBV28 with TRBJ1-2; D ambiguous. V was trimmed by 5 bases and J by 4 bases, leaving 14 bases between them. This CDR3 has 14 amino acids. Germline CDR1 MDHEN, CDR2 SYDVKM. The DNA of the CDR3 is TGTGCCAGCAGTCCGATATCAGAATTCTATGGCTACACCTTC. It is translated as CASSPISEFYGYTF.

The chain has TRBV6-5 and TRBJ2-1; 7 bases fit TRBD2. Trimming cost V 6 bases and J 10 bases; bases outside gene matches: 12. The length of the CDR3 is 14 residues. Per the germline V gene, CDR1 is MNHEY and CDR2 is SVGAGI. The DNA for the CDR3 is TGTGCCAGCAGGTACGGCGGGGGTGGCTACGAGCAGTTCTTC. It is translated as CASRYGGGGYEQFF.

V is TRBV5-5 and J is TRBJ1-5; the D gene is possibly TRBD1 (5 bases). Trimming stripped 1 base from V and 2 bases from J, with 10 bases between. The CDR3 loop spans 15 amino acids. Germline V gene lookup returns CDR1 SGHKS and CDR2 YYEKEE (reference sequence). This CDR3 reads CASSLWQGGNQPQHF. DNA for the CDR3: TGTGCCAGCAGCTTGTGGCAGGGCGGCAATCAGCCCCAGCATTTT.

This chain connects TRBV9 to TRBJ2-3; TRBD2 might be the D (7 bases). The CDR3 is 15 amino acids. The ends were cut back, 4 bases at V and 1 base at J, with 13 bases in the middle. Germline V lookup: CDR1 SGDLS, CDR2 YYNGEE. The CDR3 coding sequence is TGTGCCAGCAGCTCCCGGGGGGCTGGCACAGATACGCAGTATTTT. Amino acids: CASSSRGAGTDTQYF.

This chain connects TRBV2 to TRBJ2-5; D is undetermined. Germline V gene sequence: CDR1 SNHLY, CDR2 FYNNEI. V lost 0 bases, J lost 5 bases, and 10 bases lay in between. The CDR3 is 14 residues long. The chain's CDR3 is CASSEASLRETQYF. The CDR3 coding sequence is TGTGCCAGCAGTGAAGCTAGCCTCCGGGAGACCCAGTACTTC.

The J gene is TRBJ1-5, the V gene TRBV6-5; D ambiguous. The V and J ends lost 5 bases and 2 bases respectively, with 13 bases between them. The CDR3 length is 15 residues. Germline assignment: CDR1 MNHEY and CDR2 SVGAGI. The CDR3 DNA is TGTGCCAGCAGTCGAGGTAGCGGTGGCAATCAGCCCCAGCATTTT. It specifies CASSRGSGGNQPQHF.

The rearrangement links TRBV18 to TRBJ1-1, with TRBD1 as a possible D gene (5 bases). The ends were cut back, 6 bases at V and 4 bases at J, with 21 bases in the middle. This CDR3 region has 16 residues. Germline V CDR1 and CDR2: KGHSH, LQKENI. Here the CDR3 reads CASSQIGGVDGTEAFF. CDR3 sequence (DNA): TGTGCCAGCTCCCAAATCGGGGGGGTGGATGGCACTGAAGCTTTCTTT.

The rearrangement links TRBV3-1 (or the pseudogene TRBV3-2) to TRBJ1-5, with D uncertain. Looked up from germline, CDR1 is LGHDT and CDR2 is YNNKEL (reference sequence). Trimming took off 0 bases at V and 4 bases at J, with 10 bases between the two ends. This CDR3 is 15 amino acids long. CDR3 sequence: CASSQDFTVNQPQHF. In nucleotides, the CDR3 is TGTGCCAGCAGCCAAGATTTCACGGTTAATCAGCCCCAGCATTTT.

Only a few counts were recorded for this clone. The V call is TRBV10-3, the J call TRBJ1-1; D gene ambiguous. The CDR3 is 13 residues long. V was shortened by 5 bases and J by 1 base, with 8 bases between the two germline ends. Germline CDR1 and CDR2: ENHRY and SYGVKD. The CDR3 DNA sequence: TGTGCCATCAGTAAGGAGACGAACACTGAAGCTTTCTTT. Protein sequence: CAISKETNTEAFF.

The chain is built from TRBV2 and TRBJ1-1, with TRBD1 matching over 9 bases. In germline, CDR1 is SNHLY, CDR2 FYNNEI. Losses at the gene ends were 4 bases for V and 11 bases for J; bases not matched to a gene: 5. CDR3 size: 12 residues. Written as DNA, the CDR3 is TGTGCCAGCAGTGGACAGGGGGATGATGCTTTCTTT. Protein: CASSGQGDDAFF.

The rearrangement joins TRBV3-1 (or the pseudogene TRBV3-2) to TRBJ2-7, with D maybe TRBD2 (6 bases). From germline, CDR1 is LGHDT and CDR2 YNNKEL (reference sequence). V was cut by 1 base and J by 4 bases, with 20 bases left in between. The CDR3 is made up of 17 amino acids. The CDR3 here is CASSQGFRGGDLYEQYF. The CDR3 nucleotides read TGTGCCAGCAGCCAAGGGTTTCGGGGCGGGGATTTATACGAGCAGTACTTC.

This rearrangement joins TRBV18 to TRBJ1-1; 7 positions agree with TRBD1. The CDR3 contains 18 residues. The germline V gene encodes CDR1 KGHSH and CDR2 LQKENI. J lost 1 base, V lost 6 bases, and 17 bases had no gene match. The CDR3 loop reads CASSPGRVGTDTNTEAFF. The CDR3 DNA reads TGTGCCAGCTCCCCAGGTCGGGTGGGGACAGACACGAACACTGAAGCTTTCTTT.

The chain carries TRBV5-1 and TRBJ2-4; TRBD2 agrees at 10 bases. CDR3 length: 20 amino acids. The trim removed 0 bases at V and 7 bases at J, leaving 19 bases unmatched. CDR1 is SGHRS, CDR2 YFSETQ, per germline. The CDR3 spells CASSLASGIVAGGPGNIQYF. CDR3 nucleotide sequence: TGCGCCAGCAGCTTGGCCTCGGGTATCGTAGCGGGGGGCCCCGGGAACATTCAGTACTTC. Based on the CDR3 plus reference TRBV5-1 and TRBJ2-4, the full variable domain is KAGVTQTPRYLIKTRGQQVTLSCSPISGHRSVSWYQQTPGQGLQFLFEYFSETQRNKGNFPGRFSGRQFSNSRSEMNVSTLELGDSALYLCASSLASGIVAGGPGNIQYFGAGTRLSVL.

This clone is a singleton in its sample. The J gene is TRBJ2-1, the V gene TRBV7-2; D uncertain. The CDR3 is 16 residues long. V was pared by 5 bases and J by 5 bases, with 19 bases between. Germline V gene data show CDR1 as SGHTA and CDR2 as FQGNSA. CDR3 sequence reads: CASSHSEVRHDNEQFF. The CDR3 coding sequence is TGTGCCAGCAGCCATTCGGAAGTCCGACACGACAATGAGCAGTTCTTC.

The genes are TRBV7-2 and TRBJ2-3, with 10 positions matching TRBD2. The ends lost 3 bases at V and 8 bases at J; junction bases unmatched: 8. The length of the CDR3 is 15 residues. CDR1 and CDR2 (germline): SGHTA, FQGNSA. Here the CDR3 DNA reads TGTGCCAGCAGCTTTAGCGGGGGGCTGGATGTTACGCAGTATTTT. Its protein product is CASSFSGGLDVTQYF.

The genes are TRBV9 and TRBJ2-7, with 8 bases identical to TRBD2. Germline V gene sequence: CDR1 SGDLS, CDR2 YYNGEE. V gave up 3 bases and J gave up 2 bases; unmatched junction bases: 7. The CDR3 covers 15 residues. CDR3 amino acids: CASSAFGGGPYEQYF. The DNA of the CDR3 is TGTGCCAGCAGCGCCTTCGGCGGGGGGCCCTACGAGCAGTACTTC.

Comment on this clone: One end of the junction varies from germline; a read error may be responsible. The V and J genes are TRBV7-2 and TRBJ1-3; possible D gene TRBD1, 6 bases. The V gene's germline CDR1 is SGHTA and CDR2 FQGNSA. This CDR3 is 16 amino acids long. CDR3 sequence reads: CASSELGWGPGNTIYF. DNA for the CDR3: TGTGCCAGCAGCGAATTAGGCTGGGGGCCTGGCAACACCATATATTTT.

A single count supports this clone. The chain employs TRBV7-8 and TRBJ1-1; 7 nucleotides match TRBD1. CDR1 and CDR2 (germline): SGHVS, FQNEAQ. This CDR3 region has 16 residues. Trimming removed 5 bases from V and 0 bases from J; junction bases left unmatched: 9. The CDR3 nucleotides are TGTGCCAGCAGCCGAGACAGGGTCCCCATGAACACTGAAGCTTTCTTT. This gives the protein CASSRDRVPMNTEAFF.

V usage is TRBV5-5 and J usage is TRBJ1-2; perhaps TRBD1 as D (5 bases). The V end lost 1 base, the J end lost 5 bases, and 18 bases lay between the germline ends. The CDR3 totals 16 residues. Germline loops: CDR1 SGHKS, CDR2 YYEKEE (reference sequence). The CDR3: CASSLPSARAPYGYTF. The CDR3 DNA reads TGTGCCAGCAGCTTGCCCTCCGCCAGGGCCCCATATGGCTACACCTTC.

CDR3 sequence (DNA): TGCGCCAGCAGCTTCTCCCAGGGTATGGATTCACCCCTCCACTTT. The encoded protein is CASSFSQGMDSPLHF. The rearrangement uses TRBV5-1 and TRBJ1-6; D possibly corresponds to TRBD1 (5 bases). Germline assignment: CDR1 SGHRS and CDR2 YFSETQ. The CDR3 totals 15 residues. Trimming removed 2 bases from V and 8 bases from J, with 14 bases in between.

This sequence joins TRBV6-5 and TRBJ1-4; D is undetermined. The V gene lost 1 base and the J gene lost 4 bases, with 7 bases spanning the gap. This CDR3 is 14 amino acids long. CDR1 and CDR2 (germline): MNHEY, SVGAGI. CDR3 nucleotide sequence: TGTGCCAGCAGTTACTTACCGAGTAATGAAAAACTGTTTTTT. The encoded protein is CASSYLPSNEKLFF.

The gene calls are TRBV5-1 and TRBJ2-3; 12 positions agree with TRBD2. Germline V gives CDR1 SGHRS, CDR2 YFSETQ. Trimming took 2 bases from V and 6 from J; bases not matched to a gene: 1. This CDR3 spans 14 amino acids. CDR3 protein: CASSFLAGGDTQYF. In nucleotides, the CDR3 is TGCGCCAGCAGCTTCCTAGCGGGGGGGGATACGCAGTATTTT.

The table lists this clone with a count of one. This sequence joins TRBV5-6 and TRBJ2-5; unclear D gene. The germline CDR1 and CDR2 sequences are SGHDT and YYEEEE. The CDR3 extends over 13 amino acids. V lost 0 bases, J lost 3 bases, and 6 bases lay in between. CDR3 region: CASSLEAEETQYF. The CDR3 DNA reads TGTGCCAGCAGCTTGGAAGCCGAAGAGACCCAGTACTTC.

This chain connects TRBV4-2 to TRBJ2-2; the match to TRBD2 covers 10 bases. CDR3 length: 16 residues. The germline V gene encodes CDR1 LGHNA and CDR2 YNFKEQ. The trim removed 3 bases at V and 4 bases at J, leaving 5 bases unmatched. The CDR3 protein is CASSQLLAGVTGELFF. As DNA, the CDR3 is TGTGCCAGCAGCCAGCTCCTAGCGGGGGTCACCGGGGAGCTGTTTTTT.

The chain links TRBV29-1 to TRBJ2-4, with 8 bases matching TRBD1. The CDR3 has 15 residues. The junction had 8 bases not matched to a gene; V was cut back by 7 bases and J by 0 bases. Germline assignment: CDR1 SQVTM and CDR2 ANQGSEA. In DNA, the CDR3 is TGCAGCGCTGGACAGGGATTGAGAGCCAAAAACATTCAGTACTTC. Translation gives CSAGQGLRAKNIQYF. Drawing the rest from reference TRBV29-1 and TRBJ2-4, the complete variable domain is SAVISQKPSRDICQRGTSLTIQCQVDSQVTMMFWYRQQPGQSLTLIATANQGSEATYESGFVIDKFPISRPNLTFSTLTVSNMSPEDSSIYLCSAGQGLRAKNIQYFGAGTRLSVL.

The rearrangement uses TRBV10-2 and TRBJ2-1; 7 bases are shared with TRBD1. With V trimmed by 5 bases and J by 3 bases, 4 bases remained unmatched. CDR3 size: 14 residues. Germline V gene lookup returns CDR1 WSHSY and CDR2 SAAADI. DNA of the CDR3: TGCGCCAGCAGTTCCCGGGACAGCTACAATGAGCAGTTCTTC. This encodes CASSSRDSYNEQFF.

This clone was detected only a few times. The chain links TRBV9 to TRBJ2-1; the match to TRBD2 covers 11 bases. CDR1 SGDLS and CDR2 YYNGEE come from the germline V gene. Germline trimming cut 0 bases from V and 8 bases from J; bases unmatched to any gene: 4. This CDR3 has 15 residues. The CDR3 loop is CASSVGTSGFYEQFF. In nucleotides, the CDR3 is TGTGCCAGCAGCGTAGGGACTAGCGGGTTCTATGAGCAGTTCTTC.